The 8 T cell receptor beta chains in this list originate from one sample, sequenced in a study of T cell repertoires in ileal Crohn's disease. Assay: immunoSEQ multiplex PCR; the TCRdb copy retains only in-frame clones and omits some. This sample yields 5,300 or so clones, of which 75% to 90% are seen a single time; approximately 5% belongs to the top ten. Specimen: ileal tissue. These receptors all stem from an adult with Crohn's disease.

The rearrangement uses TRBV21-1 and TRBJ2-2; no DNA check was done on the table's D call, TRBD2. TRBV21-1 is a listed pseudogene. This CDR3 has 16 residues. CDR3 coding DNA: TGTGCCAGCAGCCACCCCGGGGATTCGAACACCGGGGAGCTGTTTTTT. Translation: CASSHPGDSNTGELFF.

The gene calls are TRBV7-2 and TRBJ2-5; TRBD2 matches at 7 bases. This CDR3 contains 15 residues. V shed 6 bases, J shed 4 bases, and the junction held 11 bases outside the gene matches. CDR1 and CDR2 from the germline V gene are SGHTA and FQGNSA. The CDR3 DNA is TGTGCCAGCAGTCGCACCTGGTTAGCGGGAGAGACCCAGTACTTC. This encodes CASSRTWLAGETQYF.

The rearrangement uses TRBV6-1 and TRBJ2-7, with a weak D call TRBD1 (6 bases). There are 14 residues in the CDR3. Germline lookup yields CDR1 MNHNS and CDR2 SASEGT. V lost 7 bases, J lost 3 bases, and 16 bases lay in between. CDR3 nucleotides: TGTGCCAGCACCCCCGCCACAGGGTTCTACGAGCAGTACTTC. Protein product: CASTPATGFYEQYF.

The rearrangement joins TRBV28 to TRBJ1-2; 9 bases align to TRBD1. The CDR3 has 17 amino acids. Germline V gene sequence: CDR1 MDHEN, CDR2 SYDVKM. The V segment lost 4 bases and the J segment 6 bases; nucleotides outside the gene matches: 15. The CDR3 loop reads CASSSLQGTGWFHGYTF. The CDR3 bases are TGTGCCAGCAGTTCGCTACAAGGGACAGGGTGGTTCCATGGCTACACCTTC.

The genes are TRBV4-1 and TRBJ2-7, with 9 bases identical to TRBD2. This CDR3 comprises 16 residues. Germline values: CDR1 MGHRA, CDR2 YSYEKL. The ends lost 4 bases at V and 5 bases at J; junction bases unmatched: 12. The CDR3 is CASSPDGAGGLHEQYF. The DNA of the CDR3 is TGCGCCAGCAGCCCTGACGGGGCGGGAGGGCTGCACGAGCAGTACTTC.

The J gene is TRBJ1-2, the V gene TRBV28; 7 bases align to TRBD1. The germline V gene has CDR1 MDHEN and CDR2 SYDVKM. The CDR3 consists of 14 residues. V gave up 5 bases and J gave up 4 bases; unmatched junction bases: 7. CDR3: CASSPGTDVYGYTF. CDR3 bases: TGTGCCAGCAGTCCCGGGACAGACGTCTATGGCTACACCTTC.

This chain connects TRBV5-4 to TRBJ2-7; unclear D gene. The CDR3 totals 13 residues. CDR1 is SGHNT and CDR2 is YYREEE in the germline V gene (reference sequence). V gave up 6 bases and J gave up 3 bases, with 13 bases separating them. The CDR3 protein is CASTGQESYEQYF. The CDR3 bases are TGTGCCAGCACAGGCCAGGAGAGCTACGAGCAGTACTTC. Supplemented by reference TRBV5-4 and TRBJ2-7, the full variable domain reads ETGVTQSPTHLIKTRGQQVTLRCSSQSGHNTVSWYQQALGQGPQFIFQYYREEENGRGNFPPRFSGLQFPNYSSELNVNALELDDSALYLCASTGQESYEQYFGPGTRLTVT.

The V call is TRBV7-9, the J call TRBJ2-7; 9 bases agree with TRBD1. The CDR3 is made up of 15 amino acids. Trimming removed 5 bases from V and 7 bases from J; junction bases left unmatched: 12. Germline CDR1 reads SEHNR; CDR2 reads FQNEAQ (reference sequence). CDR3 coding DNA: TGTGCCAGCAGCGATGTGGGGACAGGGTCAGAAGAGCAGTACTTC. Translating gives CASSDVGTGSEEQYF.